This TCR beta chain was recovered during a study of identical twins. A template switching step contributed a universal primer site, while unique molecular identifiers were present in the cDNA. TCRdb recomputed calls from the 5' RACE reads with MiXCR, one row per CDR3 protein. The sample lists about 570,000 distinct CDR3 sequences; approximately 9.6% were seen once. Findings of the study overall: A cross-sectional statistical analysis, not follow-up of the same donors, supported the conclusions.

About this clonotype: Its antigen is unknown.

Every donor was a healthy Caucasian. V trimming: 0 bases; J trimming: 5 bases; junction bases outside the gene matches: 11. Per the germline V gene, CDR1 is LGHNA and CDR2 is YSLEER. The CDR3 has 18 amino acids. The same sample was also used in a study of yellow fever vaccine responses in identical twins.

The source is a woman between 18 and 29 years old in good health. Specimen: PBMCs. V is TRBV4-3 and J is TRBJ2-7; 12 nucleotides match TRBD2. CDR3 in amino acids: CASSQDIGLAGRSHEQYF. CDR3 bases: TGCGCCAGCAGCCAAGATATAGGACTAGCGGGAAGGTCCCACGAGCAGTACTTC.